Listed below are T cell receptor beta chains from one sample, sequenced in a study of breast tumors, draining lymph nodes, adjacent tissues. TCRdb re-called the multiplex PCR reads through MiXCR, storing one row per CDR3 protein. Of about 100,000 distinct CDR3 sequences listed, 20% to 25% were seen once; the top ten hold 1% to 1.5%. The sequencing sample was made of axillary lymph node tissue. The receptor set was obtained from a female donor with breast cancer. Some clones in this sample may be carry-over from other donors' samples. Both conserved end residues are part of each CDR3. A D gene is named only where the DNA matches it firmly. Only some rows state a clone size, as once, few, many or a class for expanded clones.

CDR3nt: TGTGCCAGCAGCTACGGGACAGGGATCTACGAGCAGTACTTC
CDR3aa: CASSYGTGIYEQYF
j_gene: TRBJ2-7
abundance: many
d_gene: TRBD1
v_gene: TRBV5-5

CDR3nt: TGTGCCAGCAGCTTGGGGACTAGCGGGTACTACAATGAGCAGTTCTTC
CDR3aa: CASSLGTSGYYNEQFF
j_gene: TRBJ2-1
abundance: many
d_gene: TRBD2
v_gene: TRBV5-5

CDR3nt: TGTGCCAGCAGCGGGAACAATGAGCAGTTCTTC
CDR3aa: CASSGNNEQFF
j_gene: TRBJ2-1
abundance: -
d_gene: -
v_gene: TRBV28

CDR3nt: TGCAGCGTTGAGTCAGACACCTACGAGCAGTACTTC
CDR3aa: CSVESDTYEQYF
j_gene: TRBJ2-7
abundance: -
d_gene: -
v_gene: TRBV29-1

CDR3nt: TGTGCCAGCAGCCACACCGCCTTCCAAGAGACCCAGCACTTC
CDR3aa: CASSHTAFQETQHF
j_gene: TRBJ2-5
abundance: -
d_gene: -
v_gene: TRBV3-1

CDR3nt: TGTGCCAGCACCCCTGACAGGGCTAACTATGGCTACACCTTC
CDR3aa: CASTPDRANYGYTF
j_gene: TRBJ1-2
abundance: many
d_gene: TRBD1
v_gene: TRBV9

CDR3nt: TGTGCCAGCAGCCAAGAACCCGAGGGTTCTAACTATGGCTACACCTTC
CDR3aa: CASSQEPEGSNYGYTF
j_gene: TRBJ1-2
abundance: -
d_gene: -
v_gene: TRBV3-1

CDR3nt: TGCAGCGTGGACATAGTTGGGCGGTATTTT
CDR3aa: CSVDIVGRYF
j_gene: TRBJ2-3
abundance: many
d_gene: -
v_gene: TRBV29-1

CDR3nt: TGTGCCAGCGGGGGTTTTCGGCTCAGCACAGATACGCAGTATTTT
CDR3aa: CASGGFRLSTDTQYF
j_gene: TRBJ2-3
abundance: few
d_gene: -
v_gene: TRBV27

CDR3nt: TGTGCCAGCAGCGAAACGGGACCCTATTCGCAGTTCTTC
CDR3aa: CASSETGPYSQFF
j_gene: TRBJ2-1
abundance: many
d_gene: -
v_gene: TRBV14

CDR3nt: TGTGCCAGCTCACCACCGTCGGAGGTTGAGCAGTACTTC
CDR3aa: CASSPPSEVEQYF
j_gene: TRBJ2-7
abundance: many
d_gene: -
v_gene: TRBV18

CDR3nt: TGTGCCAGCAGCCAAGGTACCACTTTCGCCGATACGCAGTATTTT
CDR3aa: CASSQGTTFADTQYF
j_gene: TRBJ2-3
abundance: -
d_gene: -
v_gene: TRBV3-1

CDR3nt: TGTGCCAGCAGCTTAGTCGTACAGGGCTGGGGGGAGACCCAGTACTTC
CDR3aa: CASSLVVQGWGETQYF
j_gene: TRBJ2-5
abundance: many
d_gene: -
v_gene: TRBV7-9

CDR3nt: TGTGCCAGTAGTATCGGCCTGGCCCAGCCCCAGCATTTT
CDR3aa: CASSIGLAQPQHF
j_gene: TRBJ1-5
abundance: few
d_gene: -
v_gene: TRBV19

CDR3nt: TGTGCCAGCAGCCGAGATGGGACACCTAATCAGCCCCAGCATTTT
CDR3aa: CASSRDGTPNQPQHF
j_gene: TRBJ1-5
abundance: many
d_gene: -
v_gene: TRBV11-2

CDR3nt: TGTGCCAGCAGCCAGCTAGCGGGAGGAACGTACGAGCAGTTCTTC
CDR3aa: CASSQLAGGTYEQFF
j_gene: TRBJ2-1
abundance: many
d_gene: TRBD2
v_gene: TRBV5-4

CDR3nt: TGTGCCAGCAGCCCGGTGACAGGCTGCGAGCAGTACTTC
CDR3aa: CASSPVTGCEQYF
j_gene: TRBJ2-7
abundance: once
d_gene: -
v_gene: TRBV27

CDR3nt: TGTGCCAGCAGCGTACAGGGGACGGCCGGGGAGCTGTTTTTT
CDR3aa: CASSVQGTAGELFF
j_gene: TRBJ2-2
abundance: many
d_gene: -
v_gene: TRBV9

CDR3nt: TGTGCCAGCAGCCTTACAGGAGAATACTACAATGAGCAGTTCTTC
CDR3aa: CASSLTGEYYNEQFF
j_gene: TRBJ2-1
abundance: many
d_gene: -
v_gene: TRBV7-8

CDR3nt: TGTGCCAGCAGTTTTGGGAGACAGGGTGCCTACGAGCAGTACTTC
CDR3aa: CASSFGRQGAYEQYF
j_gene: TRBJ2-7
abundance: few
d_gene: TRBD1
v_gene: TRBV27

CDR3nt: TGCGCCAGCAGACCCCTTAGCGGGACCTACAATGAGCAGTTCTTC
CDR3aa: CASRPLSGTYNEQFF
j_gene: TRBJ2-1
abundance: many
d_gene: TRBD2
v_gene: TRBV10-2

CDR3nt: TGTGCCTGGAGTGTACATAGGGAGACCCAGTACTTC
CDR3aa: CAWSVHRETQYF
j_gene: TRBJ2-5
abundance: few
d_gene: -
v_gene: TRBV30

CDR3nt: TGTGCCAGCAGCCAACCCACTGGTTGGGGCCAGTACTTC
CDR3aa: CASSQPTGWGQYF
j_gene: TRBJ2-5
abundance: many
d_gene: -
v_gene: TRBV3-1

CDR3nt: TGCAGTGCTAGGTATCTCGGGACAGGGACCTACGAGCAGTACTTC
CDR3aa: CSARYLGTGTYEQYF
j_gene: TRBJ2-7
abundance: -
d_gene: TRBD1
v_gene: TRBV20-1

CDR3nt: TGTGCCAGCAGCCCCTCGAGGGCAGGGGATGGCTACACCTTC
CDR3aa: CASSPSRAGDGYTF
j_gene: TRBJ1-2
abundance: many
d_gene: -
v_gene: TRBV7-8

CDR3nt: TGTGCCACCCTTGATAGCGGGAATGAGCAGTTCTTC
CDR3aa: CATLDSGNEQFF
j_gene: TRBJ2-1
abundance: many
d_gene: TRBD2
v_gene: TRBV10-3

CDR3nt: TGTGCCAGCAGTGAAGCGGAGACTAGCGGGAGTTTAAATGAGCAGTTCTTC
CDR3aa: CASSEAETSGSLNEQFF
j_gene: TRBJ2-1
abundance: many
d_gene: TRBD2
v_gene: TRBV2

CDR3nt: TGCGCCAGCAGCTTGGCCGTGGCTCCGGGAGAGACCCAGTACTTC
CDR3aa: CASSLAVAPGETQYF
j_gene: TRBJ2-5
abundance: many
d_gene: -
v_gene: TRBV5-1

CDR3nt: TGTGCCAGCAGCTTAATGACAGGGCCAGAGACCCAGTACTTC
CDR3aa: CASSLMTGPETQYF
j_gene: TRBJ2-5
abundance: many
d_gene: TRBD1
v_gene: TRBV7-8

CDR3nt: TGCGCCAGCAGCTTGTCGGGTCCCAGGACAGGGTCGGGCTACACCTTC
CDR3aa: CASSLSGPRTGSGYTF
j_gene: TRBJ1-2
abundance: many
d_gene: TRBD1
v_gene: TRBV5-1

CDR3nt: TGCGCCAGCAGCTTAGGGTTGTTGGGCACCGGGGAGCTGTTTTTT
CDR3aa: CASSLGLLGTGELFF
j_gene: TRBJ2-2
abundance: -
d_gene: -
v_gene: TRBV5-1

CDR3nt: TGTGCCAGCAGCCCCGATGCGGGGGGGTATATACGGCAGTATTTT
CDR3aa: CASSPDAGGYIRQYF
j_gene: TRBJ2-3
abundance: few
d_gene: TRBD2
v_gene: TRBV3-1

CDR3nt: TGTGCCAGCAGCGCTCCAGGGAAATCGGGAAACACCATATATTTT
CDR3aa: CASSAPGKSGNTIYF
j_gene: TRBJ1-3
abundance: -
d_gene: -
v_gene: TRBV3-1

CDR3nt: TGTGCCAGCAGTGCCGGGGCAGCCGAAGCTCTCTTT
CDR3aa: CASSAGAAEALF
j_gene: TRBJ1-1
abundance: -
d_gene: -
v_gene: TRBV2

CDR3nt: TGTGCTAGTGGTTCGGGCCCCTTGGAGCAGTACTTC
CDR3aa: CASGSGPLEQYF
j_gene: TRBJ2-7
abundance: many
d_gene: -
v_gene: TRBV12-5

CDR3nt: TGTGCCATCAGTTCACAGACAGGGGGCACAGATACGCAGTATTTT
CDR3aa: CAISSQTGGTDTQYF
j_gene: TRBJ2-3
abundance: many
d_gene: TRBD1
v_gene: TRBV10-3

CDR3nt: TGTGCCAGCACTCCTTGGGACTTAACCAACGAGCAGTACTTC
CDR3aa: CASTPWDLTNEQYF
j_gene: TRBJ2-7
abundance: many
d_gene: -
v_gene: TRBV2

CDR3nt: TGTGCCATCAGTGAGTCCCAAAGCGGGGGAGGCGGGGAGCTGTTTTTT
CDR3aa: CAISESQSGGGGELFF
j_gene: TRBJ2-2
abundance: many
d_gene: TRBD2
v_gene: TRBV10-3

CDR3nt: TGTGCCAGCAGCCCAGAGGGGGGTAGTGAGACCCAGTACTTC
CDR3aa: CASSPEGGSETQYF
j_gene: TRBJ2-5
abundance: many
d_gene: -
v_gene: TRBV9

CDR3nt: TGTGCCAGCAGCACCCAGACAGCGAACACTGAAGCTTTCTTT
CDR3aa: CASSTQTANTEAFF
j_gene: TRBJ1-1
abundance: -
d_gene: -
v_gene: TRBV7-9

CDR3nt: TGTGCCAGCAGTTACCTCCCCCGGTCGCTGCTTTCGAATGAGCAGTTCTTC
CDR3aa: CASSYLPRSLLSNEQFF
j_gene: TRBJ2-1
abundance: many
d_gene: -
v_gene: TRBV6-2/TRBV6-3

CDR3nt: TGTGCCATCAGTGCTGACGGAACTCTCTATGGCTACACCTTC
CDR3aa: CAISADGTLYGYTF
j_gene: TRBJ1-2
abundance: many
d_gene: -
v_gene: TRBV10-3

CDR3nt: TGTGCCACCACTAGGACAGGGAGTCAGCCCCAGCATTTT
CDR3aa: CATTRTGSQPQHF
j_gene: TRBJ1-5
abundance: many
d_gene: TRBD1
v_gene: TRBV19

CDR3nt: TGTGCCAGCAGAGGAGTTGGCTCTGGAAACACCATATATTTT
CDR3aa: CASRGVGSGNTIYF
j_gene: TRBJ1-3
abundance: many
d_gene: -
v_gene: TRBV2

CDR3nt: TGTGCTAGCAGCCGGGACAGACAAGAGACCCAGTACTTC
CDR3aa: CASSRDRQETQYF
j_gene: TRBJ2-5
abundance: many
d_gene: TRBD1
v_gene: TRBV7-7

CDR3nt: TGCAGTGCTAGGGCTAGCGGGAGCGATACGCAGTATTTT
CDR3aa: CSARASGSDTQYF
j_gene: TRBJ2-3
abundance: many
d_gene: TRBD2
v_gene: TRBV20-1

CDR3nt: TGTGCCAGCAGCCCGCGACAGGGGGCTTACAATGAGCAGTTCTTC
CDR3aa: CASSPRQGAYNEQFF
j_gene: TRBJ2-1
abundance: many
d_gene: TRBD1
v_gene: TRBV9

CDR3nt: TGTGCCAGCAGTTTCAAACTAGGGGGTAATGAAAAACTGTTTTTT
CDR3aa: CASSFKLGGNEKLFF
j_gene: TRBJ1-4
abundance: few
d_gene: -
v_gene: TRBV12-3/TRBV12-4

CDR3nt: TGCGCCAGCAGCTCGGGACAGGGGAACACTGAAGCTTTCTTT
CDR3aa: CASSSGQGNTEAFF
j_gene: TRBJ1-1
abundance: -
d_gene: TRBD1
v_gene: TRBV5-1

CDR3nt: TGTGCCAGCAGTGAAATCATCTCTGGAAACACCATATATTTT
CDR3aa: CASSEIISGNTIYF
j_gene: TRBJ1-3
abundance: many
d_gene: -
v_gene: TRBV2

CDR3nt: TGCGCCAGCAGGGACCGCTACGAGCAGTACTTC
CDR3aa: CASRDRYEQYF
j_gene: TRBJ2-7
abundance: many
d_gene: -
v_gene: TRBV5-1

CDR3nt: TGTGCCAGCAGCGTAGGGGCCGTTTACCCAGAGACCCAGTACTTC
CDR3aa: CASSVGAVYPETQYF
j_gene: TRBJ2-5
abundance: many
d_gene: -
v_gene: TRBV9

CDR3nt: TGTGCCAGCAGCGAGGAAGGTTCAGATACGCAGTATTTT
CDR3aa: CASSEEGSDTQYF
j_gene: TRBJ2-3
abundance: -
d_gene: -
v_gene: TRBV7-9